Reported below is one T cell receptor (beta chain). This clonotype has just a few counts. Its antigen has not been determined. Base qualities are not provided; no much larger clone lies one nucleotide away. The germline V gene provides CDR1 SGHTA and CDR2 FQGNSA. From cysteine to phenylalanine, the CDR3 is 17 amino acids long. Just the 51-base CDR3 DNA is kept, in frame starting at base 1. Trimmed from V: 3 bases; trimmed from J: 1 base; junction bases lacking a gene match: 6. This entry belongs to a study of T cell repertoires in cytomegalovirus infection (dated by TCRdb to the late 2010s). Some background on the complete study: The HLA type of each donor mattered for the analysis, because public TCR beta signatures pointed to carriage of CMV infection along with the matching HLA type.

General conclusions and limits of the study: The ex vivo response was dominated by HLA-C-restricted CMV-specific TCR beta clonotypes, and the single most frequent clonotype in two of eight donors was supplied by these HLA-C-restricted clonotypes. In both this cohort and an independent roughly 350-donor cohort, the cumulative frequency of public TCR beta family members distinguished carriers of CMV infection plus the relevant HLA type.

TCRdb lists the instrument as Illumina HiSeq 1500. The raw public data were reprocessed by TCRdb itself: fastp quality trimming at Q25, MiXCR clonotype calling, in-frame beta chains only. Every CDR3 protein is listed once, alongside the most common genes and DNA of its rows. The sample table holds about 530,000 distinct CDR3 sequences, of which more than 25% were seen once. The ten largest clones capture roughly 13% of the sample. The chain is assembled from TRBV7-2 and TRBJ2-3; 11 of the junction bases match TRBD2. The TCR sequence derives from a human donor in good health (CMV status not recorded). Some clones in this sample may be carry-over from other donors' samples. The sample taken for sequencing was PBMCs. The DNA is as follows: TGTGCCAGCAGCTTCGCTGGGACTAGCGGTGGCACAGATACGCAGTATTTT. It translates as CASSFAGTSGGTDTQYF.